The 18 T cell receptor beta chains below all came from one sample that was sequenced in a study of cytomegalovirus exposure and HLA in healthy donors. Primers: 60 Vbeta forward and 13 Jbeta reverse. Only in-frame clones appear in the TCRdb table, and some are missing; sequencing was by immunoSEQ multiplex PCR. The data show some 70,000 clones, roughly 80% seen once. Material: PBMCs. The receptors were gathered from a male donor in good health and CMV-seropositive.

The chain employs TRBV4-1 and TRBJ1-5; TRBD1 matches at 7 bases. The CDR3 runs to 15 residues. The germline CDR1 and CDR2 sequences are MGHRA and YSYEKL. The J segment lost 8 bases and the V segment lost 0 bases, leaving 7 bases of the junction unmatched. For the CDR3, the DNA is TGCGCCAGCAGCCAAGATGAGGGGGCCCTGGAGCCCCAGCATTTT. Translation: CASSQDEGALEPQHF.

V gene TRBV4-3 combines with J gene TRBJ2-1; 9 bases fit TRBD2. With 2 bases clipped from V and 4 bases from J, the junction kept 9 bases outside the gene matches. The germline gives CDR1 LGHNA, CDR2 YSLEER. This CDR3 contains 17 residues. CDR3 DNA: TGCGCCAGCAGCCAACCTTTGGGTAGCGGGGGTTACAATGAGCAGTTCTTC. Encoded protein: CASSQPLGSGGYNEQFF.

This clone showed up just a few times. The CDR3 loop is CASSDSTGGGSPLHF. The CDR3 DNA follows: TGTGCCAGCAGTGACTCCACAGGGGGGGGTTCACCCCTCCACTTT. The rearrangement joins TRBV6-4 to TRBJ1-6; the match to TRBD1 covers 8 bases. Looked up from germline, CDR1 is MRHNA and CDR2 is SNTAGT. The CDR3 is made up of 15 amino acids. With V trimmed by 0 bases and J by 9 bases, 4 bases remained unmatched.

The rearrangement uses TRBV28 and TRBJ2-6; 8 nucleotides line up with TRBD1. Germline assignment: CDR1 MDHEN and CDR2 SYDVKM. CDR3 size: 15 residues. J lost 2 bases, V lost 6 bases, and 3 bases had no gene match. This chain's CDR3 is CASRPQGAGANVLTF. Written as DNA, the CDR3 is TGTGCCAGCAGACCACAGGGGGCTGGGGCCAACGTCCTGACTTTC.

This CDR3 is CASSSASAQYF. The CDR3 nucleotides are TGTGCCAGCAGCAGCGCCTCCGCCCAGTACTTC. The chain links TRBV5-6 to TRBJ2-5; no clear D. Trimming shortened V by 4 bases and J by 9 bases, and 10 bases separated the two germline ends. CDR1 SGHDT and CDR2 YYEEEE come from the germline V gene. CDR3 length: 11 residues. Based on the CDR3 plus reference TRBV5-6 and TRBJ2-5, the full variable domain is DAGVTQSPTHLIKTRGQQVTLRCSPKSGHDTVSWYQQALGQGPQFIFQYYEEEERQRGNFPDRFSGHQFPNYSSELNVNALLLGDSALYLCASSSASAQYFGPGTRLLVL.

This chain connects TRBV15 to TRBJ2-7; TRBD2 matches at 8 bases. CDR1 and CDR2 from the germline V gene are LNHNV and YYDKDF (reference sequence). The V gene end was trimmed by 5 bases and the J gene end by 0 bases; junction bases not matched to a gene: 3. This CDR3 region has 14 residues. The CDR3, as DNA: TGTGCCACCAGCCCCGGGGGGGACTCCTACGAGCAGTACTTC. Translating gives CATSPGGDSYEQYF.

The V gene is TRBV4-1, the J gene TRBJ2-1; D may be TRBD1 (8 bases). Trimming shortened V by 6 bases and J by 3 bases, and 12 bases separated the two germline ends. This CDR3 contains 14 residues. Germline V gene lookup returns CDR1 MGHRA and CDR2 YSYEKL. CDR3 bases: TGCGCCAGCAGAAGCGGGACAGGCTACAATGAGCAGTTCTTC. Amino acid sequence: CASRSGTGYNEQFF.

The rearrangement joins TRBV2 to TRBJ1-4; TRBD1 aligns across 10 bases. With 7 bases clipped from V and 8 bases from J, the junction kept 7 bases outside the gene matches. From germline, CDR1 is SNHLY and CDR2 FYNNEI. The length of the CDR3 is 14 residues. The CDR3 region has the DNA TGTGCCAGCACTAGGACAGGGGGTTCGGAAAAACTGTTTTTT. This sequence encodes CASTRTGGSEKLFF.

The chain couples TRBV5-1 to TRBJ2-7; weak D call: TRBD2 (6 bases). Between the trimmed V and J ends, which lost 7 bases and 0 bases, there was a span of 8 bases. Germline V gene data show CDR1 as SGHRS and CDR2 as YFSETQ. The CDR3 runs 12 residues. CDR3 DNA sequence: TGCGCCAGCGGACTAACCTCCTACGAGCAGTACTTC. Its translation is CASGLTSYEQYF.

CDR3: CASSLIEISGAFF. The DNA for the CDR3 is TGTGCCAGCAGCTTGATAGAGATTTCGGGTGCTTTCTTT. This chain uses TRBV7-3 with TRBJ1-1; D ambiguous. The CDR3 length is 13 residues. From germline, CDR1 is SGHTA and CDR2 FQGTGA. Between the trimmed V and J ends, which lost 3 bases and 11 bases, there was a span of 16 bases. The full variable domain, its missing parts supplied by reference TRBV7-3 and TRBJ1-1, is GAGVSQTPSNKVTEKGKYVELRCDPISGHTALYWYRQSLGQGPEFLIYFQGTGAADDSGLPNDRFFAVRPEGSVSTLKIQRTERGDSAVYLCASSLIEISGAFFGQGTRLTVV.

The chain combines TRBV7-7 with TRBJ2-1; TRBD2 matches 9 bases. The CDR3 sequence is 18 residues long. Germline values: CDR1 SSHAT, CDR2 FNYEAQ (reference sequence). V was clipped by 3 bases and J by 0 bases; unmatched bases: 9. Here the CDR3 reads CASSFGIAGAGSYNEQFF. DNA for the CDR3: TGTGCCAGCAGCTTCGGCATAGCGGGGGCCGGCTCCTACAATGAGCAGTTCTTC.

This rearrangement joins TRBV5-1 to TRBJ2-5, with D unclear. Trimming removed 0 bases from V and 5 bases from J, with 11 bases in between. Germline V gene sequence: CDR1 SGHRS, CDR2 YFSETQ. CDR3 length equals 14 residues. The CDR3 region is CASSLDNYVETQYF. CDR3 bases: TGCGCCAGCAGCTTGGATAACTACGTGGAGACCCAGTACTTC. Together with reference TRBV5-1 and TRBJ2-5, the CDR3 gives the full variable domain: KAGVTQTPRYLIKTRGQQVTLSCSPISGHRSVSWYQQTPGQGLQFLFEYFSETQRNKGNFPGRFSGRQFSNSRSEMNVSTLELGDSALYLCASSLDNYVETQYFGPGTRLLVL.

This clone has only one observation. This sequence joins TRBV19 and TRBJ2-7; D remains ambiguous. Trimming removed 5 bases from V and 6 bases from J, with 14 bases in between. The CDR3 consists of 13 residues. CDR1 and CDR2 (germline): LNHDA, SQIVND (reference sequence). The CDR3 coding sequence is TGTGCCAGTAGTCCAAAGACTGGCATCGAGCAGTACTTC. Translation: CASSPKTGIEQYF.

V and J are TRBV27 and TRBJ1-5, with D tentatively TRBD1 (6 bases). Germline-derived CDR1 and CDR2 are MNHEY and SMNVEV (reference sequence). V was shortened by 8 bases and J by 1 base, with 9 bases between the two germline ends. The CDR3 contains 13 residues. CDR3 in DNA: TGTGCCAGCGGGGGACACAGCAATCAGCCCCAGCATTTT. It yields the protein CASGGHSNQPQHF.

The chain has TRBV6-6 and TRBJ2-7; weak D call: TRBD1 (6 bases). From germline, CDR1 is MNHNY and CDR2 SVGAGI (reference sequence). The CDR3 runs to 13 residues. The V and J ends lost 5 bases and 0 bases respectively, with 8 bases between them. The CDR3 nucleotides are TGTGCCAGCAGTACAGGGCTCTCCTACGAGCAGTACTTC. This encodes CASSTGLSYEQYF.

The V and J genes are TRBV11-2 and TRBJ1-5, with 7 nucleotides matching TRBD1. Germline loops: CDR1 SGHAT, CDR2 FQNNGV. Trimming took 5 bases from V and 5 from J; bases not matched to a gene: 9. The CDR3 runs 15 residues. DNA for the CDR3: TGTGCCAGCAGCCCCAGACCAGGGGGGCATCAGCCCCAGCATTTT. This translates into CASSPRPGGHQPQHF.

This chain connects TRBV19 to TRBJ1-5; D possibly corresponds to TRBD1 (5 bases). The germline V and J ends were trimmed by 3 bases and 6 bases, with 15 bases remaining between them. The CDR3 extends over 15 amino acids. CDR1 is LNHDA, CDR2 SQIVND, per germline (reference sequence). Here the CDR3 reads CASSISPRVSQPQHF. Here the CDR3 DNA reads TGTGCCAGTAGTATTTCACCCAGGGTGAGTCAGCCCCAGCATTTT.

A single count supports this clone. The V call is TRBV30, the J call TRBJ2-7; 9 bases match TRBD1. Losses at the gene ends were 1 base for V and 4 bases for J; bases not matched to a gene: 5. The germline CDR1 and CDR2 sequences are GTSNPN and SVGIG (reference sequence). This CDR3 is 14 amino acids long. The CDR3 reads CAWSAGTGIYEQYF. CDR3 coding DNA: TGTGCCTGGAGTGCAGGGACAGGGATATACGAGCAGTACTTC.